This T cell receptor beta chain was sequenced during a study of blood T cell repertoires in COVID-19. About the study: Both acute and convalescent COVID-19 samples were obtained from the United States, Italy and Spain. PBMCs, B-cell-depleted T cells, or T cells were the source of the cDNA or gDNA that made up the material.

Original processing methods: Amplified reference gene primers provided the basis for estimating nucleated cell counts. Libraries were prepared by immunoSEQ multiplex PCR; TCRdb keeps only in-frame clonotypes and omits some of them. V, J and clone size are taken as reported in that table, and D and trimming were inferred from the DNA itself. The profile shows fewer than 250,000 clones, approximately 90% of them singletons. Germline V gene data show CDR1 as MGHRA and CDR2 as YSYEKL. The CDR3 length is 12 residues. V was cut by 0 bases and J by 14 bases, with 11 bases left in between. V is TRBV4-1 and J is TRBJ2-1; D not resolved. The sequenced sample consisted of peripheral blood. The clonotype was recovered from a woman in her 40s with acute or convalescent COVID-19. The CDR3 nucleotides read TGCGCCAGCAGCCAAGAGGCAGGTATTGAGTTCTTC. It codes for CASSQEAGIEFF.